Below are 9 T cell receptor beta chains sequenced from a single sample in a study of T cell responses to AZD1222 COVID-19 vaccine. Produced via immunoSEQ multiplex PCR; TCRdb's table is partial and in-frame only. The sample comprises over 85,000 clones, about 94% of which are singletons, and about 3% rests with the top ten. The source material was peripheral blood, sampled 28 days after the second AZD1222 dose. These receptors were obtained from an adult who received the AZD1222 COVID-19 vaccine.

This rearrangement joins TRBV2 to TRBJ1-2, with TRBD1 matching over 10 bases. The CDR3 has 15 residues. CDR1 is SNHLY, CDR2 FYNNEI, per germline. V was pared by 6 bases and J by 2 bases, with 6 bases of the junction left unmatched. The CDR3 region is CASRDRGHGNYGYTF. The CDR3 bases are TGTGCCAGCAGAGACAGGGGGCACGGAAACTATGGCTACACCTTC.

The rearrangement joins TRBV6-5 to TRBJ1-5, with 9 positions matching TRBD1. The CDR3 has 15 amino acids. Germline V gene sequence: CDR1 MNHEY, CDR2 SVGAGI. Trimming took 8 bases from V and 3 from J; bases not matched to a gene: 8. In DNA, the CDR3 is TGTGCCAGCGGCCAGGACAGGGGCGACAATCAGCCCCAGCATTTT. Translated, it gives CASGQDRGDNQPQHF.

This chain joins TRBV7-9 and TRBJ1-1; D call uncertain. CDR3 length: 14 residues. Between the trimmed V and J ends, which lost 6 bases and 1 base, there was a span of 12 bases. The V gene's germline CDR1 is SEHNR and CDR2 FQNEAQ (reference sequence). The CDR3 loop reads CASSHVWPNTEAFF. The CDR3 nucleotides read TGTGCCAGCAGTCACGTCTGGCCGAACACTGAAGCTTTCTTT.

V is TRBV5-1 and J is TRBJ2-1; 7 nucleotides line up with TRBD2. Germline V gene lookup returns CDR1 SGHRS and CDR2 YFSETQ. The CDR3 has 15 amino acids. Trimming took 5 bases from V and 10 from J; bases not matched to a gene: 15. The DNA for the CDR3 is TGCGCCAGCAGACCCCGAAGCGGGAACTTTGGGGAGCAGTTCTTC. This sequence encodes CASRPRSGNFGEQFF.

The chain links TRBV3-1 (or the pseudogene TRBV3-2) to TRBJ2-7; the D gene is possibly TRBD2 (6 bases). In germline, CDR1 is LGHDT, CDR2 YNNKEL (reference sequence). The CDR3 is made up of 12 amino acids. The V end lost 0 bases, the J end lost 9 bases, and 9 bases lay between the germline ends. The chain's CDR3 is CASSQEGTAQYF. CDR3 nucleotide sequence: TGTGCCAGCAGCCAAGAAGGGACTGCGCAGTACTTC.

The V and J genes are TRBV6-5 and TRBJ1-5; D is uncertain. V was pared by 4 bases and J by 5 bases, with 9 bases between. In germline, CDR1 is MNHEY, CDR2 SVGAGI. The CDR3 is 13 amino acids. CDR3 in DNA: TGTGCCAGCAGTTCGCGCAGACATCAGCCCCAGCATTTT. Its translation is CASSSRRHQPQHF.

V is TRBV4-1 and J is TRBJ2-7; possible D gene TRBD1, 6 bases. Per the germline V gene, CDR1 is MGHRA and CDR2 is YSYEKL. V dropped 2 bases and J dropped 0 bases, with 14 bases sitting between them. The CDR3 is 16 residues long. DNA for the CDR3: TGCGCCAGCAGCCAACGGGACATGGGAATCTCCTACGAGCAGTACTTC. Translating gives CASSQRDMGISYEQYF.

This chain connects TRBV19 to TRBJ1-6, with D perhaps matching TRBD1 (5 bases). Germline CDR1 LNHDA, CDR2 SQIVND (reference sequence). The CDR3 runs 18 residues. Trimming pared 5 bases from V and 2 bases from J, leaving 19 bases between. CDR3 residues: CASSPWGGDTTYNSPLHF. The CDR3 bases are TGTGCCAGTAGTCCCTGGGGAGGGGATACCACCTATAATTCACCCCTCCACTTT.

This CDR3 reads CASSPRLAGADTQYF. The CDR3 bases are TGTGCCAGCAGCCCCAGACTAGCGGGAGCAGATACGCAGTATTTT. The chain has TRBV28 and TRBJ2-3, with 12 bases matching TRBD2. V dropped 6 bases and J dropped 4; count of bases not matched to a gene: 5. The length of the CDR3 is 15 residues. Germline CDR1 is MDHEN and CDR2 is SYDVKM.